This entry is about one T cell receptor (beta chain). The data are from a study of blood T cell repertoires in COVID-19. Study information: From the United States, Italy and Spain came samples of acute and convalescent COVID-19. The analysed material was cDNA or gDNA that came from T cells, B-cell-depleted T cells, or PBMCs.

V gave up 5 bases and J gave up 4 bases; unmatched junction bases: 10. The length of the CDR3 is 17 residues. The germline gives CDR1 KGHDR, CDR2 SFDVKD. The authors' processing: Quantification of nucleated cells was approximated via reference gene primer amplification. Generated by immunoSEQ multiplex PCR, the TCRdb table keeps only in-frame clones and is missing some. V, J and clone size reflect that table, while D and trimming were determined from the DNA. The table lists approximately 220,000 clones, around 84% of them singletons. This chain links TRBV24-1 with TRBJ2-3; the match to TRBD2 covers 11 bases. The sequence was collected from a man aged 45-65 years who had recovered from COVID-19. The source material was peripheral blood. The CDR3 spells CATSGRGTSGVSDTQYF. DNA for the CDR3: TGTGCCACCAGTGGGCGCGGGACTAGCGGTGTCTCAGATACGCAGTATTTT.